This section outlines one TCR beta chain sequence together with its context. There is no known antigen for this receptor. The input lacks base qualities; no much larger clone sits a single base away. The sample is drawn from a study of Graves' ophthalmopathy and Graves' hyperthyroidism (dated by TCRdb to 2016 to 2018). Broadly, across the study: Peripheral blood was collected before any treatment was given, at the time of initial diagnosis. TCR beta repertoire signatures were used to distinguish Graves' ophthalmopathy from Graves' hyperthyroidism and to predict progression to ophthalmopathy. In total, 135 blood samples were TCR-sequenced: around 42 ophthalmopathy, around 75 hyperthyroidism and about 17 hyperthyroidism-to-ophthalmopathy patients. To explore V-J signatures that distinguish ophthalmopathy from hyperthyroidism, a discovery set of 100 patients was enrolled, made up of 43 with ophthalmopathy and 57 with stable hyperthyroidism. For independent validation, a separate cohort was made up of about 18 hyperthyroidism patients plus 17 patients who later progressed from hyperthyroidism to ophthalmopathy. In 6 or 7 hyperthyroidism patients, T-cell repertoires of thyroid tissue and blood were compared. Once sampling was done, hyperthyroidism patients were given methimazole at a starting dose of 30 mg daily, while ophthalmopathy patients were given high-dose intravenous methylprednisolone. Paper-wide results and their limitations: No statistical method was used to set the sample size in advance, and the investigators knew which group each participant was assigned to. Most expanded thyroid clonotypes with a frequency above 0.001 also appeared in blood, which suggests that blood repertoires may reflect the immune response in the thyroid. The 13-signature model separated ophthalmopathy from stable hyperthyroidism with roughly 90% sensitivity and 81.08% specificity in cross-validation, and 80%/75% in the test set. In validation, the model predicted ophthalmopathy progression with roughly 68% sensitivity and around 72% specificity; roughly 12 predicted patients were CT-confirmed with GO in a median of 6.5 months.

Taken from the germline V gene, the CDR1 and CDR2 loops are SGDLS and YYNGEE. Trimming takes 3 bases from V and 5 bases from J, and the germline ends sit 12 bases apart. The CDR3 measures 14 amino acids from cysteine to phenylalanine. Only the CDR3 DNA is retained, 42 bases long and in frame from the first base. Ophthalmopathy patients had moderately to severely active disease, Clinical Activity Score of at least 3, NOSPECS grade of at least 4, and disease duration under 3 months. Patients were excluded if they had other autoimmune diseases, uncontrolled infections, pregnancy or lactation. Clinical symptoms, serum thyroxine, TRAb, thyroid ultrasound and orbital computed tomography formed the basis of the diagnosis. PBMCs were isolated from around 10 ml of fresh peripheral blood by Ficoll-Paque density gradient centrifugation. Total RNA was extracted with Trizol reagent and quality-checked on an Agilent 2100 Bioanalyzer.

TCR beta CDR3 regions were amplified from RNA transcripts for repertoire sequencing. A first-round RT-PCR used HTBI primers with the Qiagen OneStep RT-PCR kit, followed by a second-round multiplex PCR, size selection and purification. Sequencing of the libraries was carried out on an Illumina HiSeq2000 in paired-end mode with 100 bp reads. As for the authors' bioinformatics: Reads were processed with SOAPnuke, discarding reads with adapters, uncalled bases, mean Phred below 15, or no exact constant-primer or identifier match. High-quality paired reads were merged with COPE v1.2.5. Unique nucleotide sequences were defined as clonotypes and aligned to IMGT TRB V, D and J references using MiTCR v1.1. The analysis was limited to V-J combinations with a frequency above 0.0001, which together covered around 99% of the repertoires. For each V-J combination, a TCR clonal expansion and chaos score was defined as F50 clonal expansion divided by the chaos observed in the TCRdist matrix. Welch's t-statistics and random forest were used to narrow the features down to roughly twelve V-J combinations, which were then fed into a naive Bayes classifier. The Morisita-Horn index was used to measure how similar the thyroid and blood repertoires were. TCRdb itself trimmed the public reads at Q25 with fastp, ran MiXCR and retained productive beta chains. Rows are combined by CDR3 protein, so each entry shows the most common genes and DNA. Here the V and J calls rest on TCRdb's processing, not on the authors' analysis. Counted in this sample were around 660,000 distinct CDR3 sequences; about 41% of them appeared once. Around 3% of the sample lies in the top ten.

Here the chain combines TRBV9 and TRBJ1-5; possibly the D gene is TRBD1, per 5 matching bases. Sequenced input: peripheral blood. This TCR derives from an adult man with Graves' ophthalmopathy. At the DNA level, the sequence is TGTGCCAGCAGCGGGGGCATCGGGGATCAGCCCCAGCATTTT. The resulting protein is CASSGGIGDQPQHF.